This TCR beta chain derives from a study of somatic mutations in cytotoxic T cells in rheumatoid arthritis. Study-wide points: In the expanded CD8+ clones, the antigen targets remained unknown.

Generated by immunoSEQ multiplex PCR, the TCRdb table keeps only in-frame clones and is missing some. The sample records 15,000 or so clones, around three quarters being singletons. About this clone: Its specificity is unknown.

The CDR3 runs to 16 residues. V lost 0 bases and J lost 3; bases outside the gene matches: 4. Germline V gene sequence: CDR1 MGHRA, CDR2 YSYEKL. V and J are TRBV4-1 and TRBJ1-4; the match to TRBD1 covers 7 bases. Input material: CD8+ T cells sorted from blood. This TCR derives from an adult with rheumatoid arthritis. DNA of the CDR3: TGCGCCAGCAGCCAAGACAGGGACAGCTCTAATGAAAAACTGTTTTTT. Translating gives CASSQDRDSSNEKLFF.